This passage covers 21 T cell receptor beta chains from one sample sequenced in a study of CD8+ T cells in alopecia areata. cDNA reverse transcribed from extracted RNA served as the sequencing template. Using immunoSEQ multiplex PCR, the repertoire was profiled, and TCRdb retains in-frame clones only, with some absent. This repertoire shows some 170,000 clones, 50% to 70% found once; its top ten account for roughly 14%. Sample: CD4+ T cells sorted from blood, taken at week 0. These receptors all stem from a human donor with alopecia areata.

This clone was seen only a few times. The DNA for the CDR3 is TGTGCCAGCAGTTACTCGATAACGGGGTACAAAAACATTCAGTACTTC. Translated, it gives CASSYSITGYKNIQYF. J is TRBJ2-4 and V is TRBV6-5, with D perhaps TRBD2 (5 bases). The CDR3 is 16 residues long. The V and J ends lost 0 bases and 3 bases respectively, with 12 bases between them. Per germline, CDR1 MNHEY and CDR2 SVGAGI.

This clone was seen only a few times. The CDR3: CASSLDLRQETQYF. The CDR3, as DNA: TGCGCCAGCAGCTTGGACCTCCGCCAAGAGACCCAGTACTTC. The J gene is TRBJ2-5, the V gene TRBV5-1; D remains ambiguous. The CDR3 is made up of 14 amino acids. CDR1 SGHRS and CDR2 YFSETQ come from the germline V gene. Trimming pared 0 bases from V and 1 base from J, leaving 7 bases between. The complete variable domain, with remaining parts taken from reference TRBV5-1 and TRBJ2-5, reads KAGVTQTPRYLIKTRGQQVTLSCSPISGHRSVSWYQQTPGQGLQFLFEYFSETQRNKGNFPGRFSGRQFSNSRSEMNVSTLELGDSALYLCASSLDLRQETQYFGPGTRLLVL.

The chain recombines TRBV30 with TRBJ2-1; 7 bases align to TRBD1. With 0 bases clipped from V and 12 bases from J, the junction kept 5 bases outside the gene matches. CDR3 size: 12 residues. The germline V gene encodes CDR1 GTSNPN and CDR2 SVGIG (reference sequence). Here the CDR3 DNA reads TGTGCCTGGAGTGTACAGGGGTCGTCGCAGTTCTTC. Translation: CAWSVQGSSQFF.

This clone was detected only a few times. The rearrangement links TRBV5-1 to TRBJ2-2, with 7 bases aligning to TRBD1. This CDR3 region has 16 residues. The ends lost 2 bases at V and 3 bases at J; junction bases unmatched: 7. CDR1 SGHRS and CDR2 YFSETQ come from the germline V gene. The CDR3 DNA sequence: TGCGCCAGCAGCTTACCAACCGGGACAGACACCGGGGAGCTGTTTTTT. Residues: CASSLPTGTDTGELFF.

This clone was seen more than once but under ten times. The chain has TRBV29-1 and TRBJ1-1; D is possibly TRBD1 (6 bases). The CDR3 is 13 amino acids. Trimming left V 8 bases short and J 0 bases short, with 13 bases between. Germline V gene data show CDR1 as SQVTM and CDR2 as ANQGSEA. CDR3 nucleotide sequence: TGCAGCTCATACAGGGCCTTGAACACTGAAGCTTTCTTT. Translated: CSSYRALNTEAFF. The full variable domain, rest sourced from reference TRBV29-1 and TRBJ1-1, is SAVISQKPSRDICQRGTSLTIQCQVDSQVTMMFWYRQQPGQSLTLIATANQGSEATYESGFVIDKFPISRPNLTFSTLTVSNMSPEDSSIYLCSSYRALNTEAFFGQGTRLTVV.

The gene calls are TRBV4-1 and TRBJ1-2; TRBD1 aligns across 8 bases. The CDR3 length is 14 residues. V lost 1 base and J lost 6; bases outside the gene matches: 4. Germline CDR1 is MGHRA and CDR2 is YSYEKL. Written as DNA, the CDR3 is TGCGCCAGCAGCCAAGTCAGGGGGCCCCATGGCTACACCTTC. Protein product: CASSQVRGPHGYTF.

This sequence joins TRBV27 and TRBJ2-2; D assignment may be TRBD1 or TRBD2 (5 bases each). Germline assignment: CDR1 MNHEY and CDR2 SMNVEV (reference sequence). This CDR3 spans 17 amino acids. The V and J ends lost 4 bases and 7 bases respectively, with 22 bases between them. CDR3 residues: CASSYAVGTSYSGELFF. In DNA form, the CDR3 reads TGTGCCAGCAGTTACGCCGTCGGGACGAGCTATAGCGGGGAGCTGTTTTTT.

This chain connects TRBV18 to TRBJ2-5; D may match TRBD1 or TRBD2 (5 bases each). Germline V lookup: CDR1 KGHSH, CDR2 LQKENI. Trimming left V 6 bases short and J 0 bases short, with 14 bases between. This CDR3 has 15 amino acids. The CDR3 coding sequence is TGTGCCAGCTCCCAACGGGGCGGAAACCAAGAGACCCAGTACTTC. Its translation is CASSQRGGNQETQYF.

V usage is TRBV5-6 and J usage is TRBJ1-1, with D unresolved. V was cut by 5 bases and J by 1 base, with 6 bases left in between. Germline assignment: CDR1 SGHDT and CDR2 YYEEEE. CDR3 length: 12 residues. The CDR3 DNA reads TGTGCCAGCAGACAAAGGAACACTGAAGCTTTCTTT. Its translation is CASRQRNTEAFF.

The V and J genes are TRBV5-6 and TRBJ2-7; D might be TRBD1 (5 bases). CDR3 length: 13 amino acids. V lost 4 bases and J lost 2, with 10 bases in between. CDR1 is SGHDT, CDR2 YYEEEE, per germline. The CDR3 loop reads CASSVDSTYEQYF. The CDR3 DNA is TGTGCCAGCAGCGTTGACAGTACCTACGAGCAGTACTTC.

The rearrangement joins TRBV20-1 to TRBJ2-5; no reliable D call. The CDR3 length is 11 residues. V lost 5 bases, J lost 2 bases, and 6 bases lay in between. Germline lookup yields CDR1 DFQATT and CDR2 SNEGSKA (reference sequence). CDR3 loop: CSAGIQETQYF. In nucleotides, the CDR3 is TGCAGTGCTGGAATACAAGAGACCCAGTACTTC.

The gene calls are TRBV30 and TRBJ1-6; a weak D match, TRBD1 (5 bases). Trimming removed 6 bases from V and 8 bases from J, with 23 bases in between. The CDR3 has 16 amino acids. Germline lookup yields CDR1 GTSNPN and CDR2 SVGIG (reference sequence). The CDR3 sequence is CACDGGGRNSHSPLHF. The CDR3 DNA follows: TGTGCCTGTGATGGGGGGGGACGGAACTCTCATTCACCCCTCCACTTT.

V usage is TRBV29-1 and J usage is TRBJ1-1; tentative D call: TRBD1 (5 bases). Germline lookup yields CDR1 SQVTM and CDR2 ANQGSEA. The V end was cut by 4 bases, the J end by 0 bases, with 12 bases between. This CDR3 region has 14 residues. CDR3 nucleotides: TGCAGCGTTGCTGGGGACCCAATGAACACTGAAGCTTTCTTT. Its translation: CSVAGDPMNTEAFF.

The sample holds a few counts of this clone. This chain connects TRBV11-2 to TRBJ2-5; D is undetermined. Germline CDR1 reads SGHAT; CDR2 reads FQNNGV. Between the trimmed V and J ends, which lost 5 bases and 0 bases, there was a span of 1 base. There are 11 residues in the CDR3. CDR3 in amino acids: CASSNQETQYF. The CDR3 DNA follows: TGTGCCAGCAGCAACCAAGAGACCCAGTACTTC.

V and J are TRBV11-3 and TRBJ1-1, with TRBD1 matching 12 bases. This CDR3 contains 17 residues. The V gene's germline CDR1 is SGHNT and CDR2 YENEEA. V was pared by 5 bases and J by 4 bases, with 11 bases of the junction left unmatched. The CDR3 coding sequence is TGTGCCAGCAGCGTGGGGACAGGGGGCGCGAGTTTCACTGAAGCTTTCTTT. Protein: CASSVGTGGASFTEAFF.

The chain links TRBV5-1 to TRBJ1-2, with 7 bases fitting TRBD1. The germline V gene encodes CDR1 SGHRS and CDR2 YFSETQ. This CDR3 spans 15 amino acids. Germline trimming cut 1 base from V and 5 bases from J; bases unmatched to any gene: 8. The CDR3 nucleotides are TGCGCCAGCAGCTTGAGAGGGGGGACAGCATATGGCTACACCTTC. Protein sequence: CASSLRGGTAYGYTF. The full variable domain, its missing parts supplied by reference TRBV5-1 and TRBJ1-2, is KAGVTQTPRYLIKTRGQQVTLSCSPISGHRSVSWYQQTPGQGLQFLFEYFSETQRNKGNFPGRFSGRQFSNSRSEMNVSTLELGDSALYLCASSLRGGTAYGYTFGSGTRLTVV.

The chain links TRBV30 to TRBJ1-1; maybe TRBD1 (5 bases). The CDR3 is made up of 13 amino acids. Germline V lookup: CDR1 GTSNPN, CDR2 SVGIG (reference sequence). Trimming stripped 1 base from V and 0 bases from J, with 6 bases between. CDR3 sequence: CAWSAGLNTEAFF. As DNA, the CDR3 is TGTGCCTGGAGTGCAGGGCTGAACACTGAAGCTTTCTTT.

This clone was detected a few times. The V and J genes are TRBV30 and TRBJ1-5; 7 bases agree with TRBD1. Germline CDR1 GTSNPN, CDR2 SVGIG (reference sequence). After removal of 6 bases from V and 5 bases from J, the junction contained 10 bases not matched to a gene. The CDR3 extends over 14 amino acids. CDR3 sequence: CACQGGSSHQPQHF. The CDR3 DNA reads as TGTGCCTGTCAAGGGGGCTCGAGCCATCAGCCCCAGCATTTT.

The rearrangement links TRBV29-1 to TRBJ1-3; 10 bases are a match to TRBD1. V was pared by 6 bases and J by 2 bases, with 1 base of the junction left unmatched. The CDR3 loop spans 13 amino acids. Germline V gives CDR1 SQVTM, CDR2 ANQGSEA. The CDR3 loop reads CSVTGGPGNTIYF. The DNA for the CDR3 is TGCAGCGTGACAGGGGGCCCTGGAAACACCATATATTTT.

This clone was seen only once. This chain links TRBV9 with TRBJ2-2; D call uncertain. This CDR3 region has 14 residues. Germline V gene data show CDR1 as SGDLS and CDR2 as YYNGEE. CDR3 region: CASGVSPNTGELFF. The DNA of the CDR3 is TGTGCTTCGGGCGTTAGCCCGAACACCGGGGAGCTGTTTTTT.

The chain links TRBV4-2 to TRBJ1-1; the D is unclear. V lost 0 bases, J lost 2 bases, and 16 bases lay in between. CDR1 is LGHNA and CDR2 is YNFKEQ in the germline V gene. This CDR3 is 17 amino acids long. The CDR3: CASSQESPRTINTEAFF. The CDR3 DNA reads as TGTGCCAGCAGCCAAGAGTCCCCACGGACTATAAACACTGAAGCTTTCTTT.